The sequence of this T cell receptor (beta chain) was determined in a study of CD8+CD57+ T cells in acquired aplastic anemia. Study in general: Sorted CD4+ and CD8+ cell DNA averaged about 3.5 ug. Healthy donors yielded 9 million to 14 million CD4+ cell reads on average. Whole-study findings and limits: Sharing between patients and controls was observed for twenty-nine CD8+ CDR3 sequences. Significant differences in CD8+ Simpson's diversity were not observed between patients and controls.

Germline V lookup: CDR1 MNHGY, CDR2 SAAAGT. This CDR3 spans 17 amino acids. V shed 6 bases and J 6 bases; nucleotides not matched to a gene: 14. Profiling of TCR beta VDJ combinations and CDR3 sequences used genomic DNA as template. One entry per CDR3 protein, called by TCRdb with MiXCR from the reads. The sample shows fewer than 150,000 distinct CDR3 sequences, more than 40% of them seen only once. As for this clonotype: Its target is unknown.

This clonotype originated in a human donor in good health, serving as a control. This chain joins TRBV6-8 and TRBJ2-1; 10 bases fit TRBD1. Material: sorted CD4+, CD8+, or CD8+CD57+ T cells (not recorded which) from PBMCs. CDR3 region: CASSYHLAGTGVNEQFF. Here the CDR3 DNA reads TGTGCCAGCAGCTACCACCTTGCCGGGACAGGGGTCAATGAGCAGTTCTTC.